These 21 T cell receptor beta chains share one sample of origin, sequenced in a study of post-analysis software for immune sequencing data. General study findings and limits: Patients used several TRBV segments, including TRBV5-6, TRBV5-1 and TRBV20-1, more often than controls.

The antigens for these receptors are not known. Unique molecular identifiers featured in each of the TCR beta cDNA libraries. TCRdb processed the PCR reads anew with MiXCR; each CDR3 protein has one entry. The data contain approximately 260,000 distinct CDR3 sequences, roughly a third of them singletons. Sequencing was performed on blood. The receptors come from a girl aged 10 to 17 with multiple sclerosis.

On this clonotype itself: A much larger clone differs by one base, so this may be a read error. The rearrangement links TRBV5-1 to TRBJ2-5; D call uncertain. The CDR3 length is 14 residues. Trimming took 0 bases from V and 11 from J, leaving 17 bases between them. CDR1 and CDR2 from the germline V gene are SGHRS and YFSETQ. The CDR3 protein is CASSLEVATFEQYF. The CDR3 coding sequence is TGCGCCAGCAGCTTGGAGGTAGCAACTTTTGAGCAGTACTTC.

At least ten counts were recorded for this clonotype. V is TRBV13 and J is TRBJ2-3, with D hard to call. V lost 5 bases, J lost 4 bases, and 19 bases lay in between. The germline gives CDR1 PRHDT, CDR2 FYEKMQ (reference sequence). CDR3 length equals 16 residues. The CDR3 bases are TGTGCCAGCAGCCAAAAAATCCCCCACGGAGCAGATACGCAGTATTTT. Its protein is CASSQKIPHGADTQYF.

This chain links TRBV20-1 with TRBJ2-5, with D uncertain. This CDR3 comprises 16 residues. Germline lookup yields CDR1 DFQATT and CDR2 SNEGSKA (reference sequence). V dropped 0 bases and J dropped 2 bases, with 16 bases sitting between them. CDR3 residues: CSAREGLRYRQETQYF. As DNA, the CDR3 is TGCAGTGCTAGAGAAGGGTTAAGGTACCGTCAAGAGACCCAGTACTTC.

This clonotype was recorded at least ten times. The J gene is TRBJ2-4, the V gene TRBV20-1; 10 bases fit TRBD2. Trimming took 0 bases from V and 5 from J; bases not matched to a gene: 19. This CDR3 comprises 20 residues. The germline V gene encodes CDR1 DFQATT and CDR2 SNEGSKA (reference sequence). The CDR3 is CSARDPRFSGGPGVQNIQYF. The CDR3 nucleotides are TGCAGTGCTAGAGATCCTCGGTTTAGCGGGGGGCCGGGGGTCCAAAACATTCAGTACTTC.

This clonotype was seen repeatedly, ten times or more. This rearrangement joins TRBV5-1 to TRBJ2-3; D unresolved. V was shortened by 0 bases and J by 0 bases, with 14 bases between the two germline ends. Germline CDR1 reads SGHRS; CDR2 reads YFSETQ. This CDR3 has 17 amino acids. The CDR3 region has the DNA TGCGCCAGCAGCTTGGCCCCAGTCAGGCCTAGCACAGATACGCAGTATTTT. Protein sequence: CASSLAPVRPSTDTQYF.

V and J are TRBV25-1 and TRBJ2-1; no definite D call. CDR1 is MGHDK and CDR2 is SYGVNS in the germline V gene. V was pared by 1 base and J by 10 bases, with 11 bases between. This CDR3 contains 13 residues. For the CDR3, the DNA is TGTGCCAGCAGTGAATTCGGGCGAACCGAGCAGTTCTTC. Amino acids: CASSEFGRTEQFF. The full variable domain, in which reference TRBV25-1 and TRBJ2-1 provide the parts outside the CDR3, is EADIYQTPRYLVIGTGKKITLECSQTMGHDKMYWYQQDPGMELHLIHYSYGVNSTEKGDLSSESTVSRIRTEHFPLTLESARPSHTSQYLCASSEFGRTEQFFGPGTRLTVL.

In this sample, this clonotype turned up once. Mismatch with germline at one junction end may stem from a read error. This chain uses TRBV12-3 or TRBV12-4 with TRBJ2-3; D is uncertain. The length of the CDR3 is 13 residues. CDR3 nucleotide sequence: TGTACCAGCGCTGCGGAGCGCACAGATACGCAGTATTTT. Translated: CTSAAERTDTQYF.

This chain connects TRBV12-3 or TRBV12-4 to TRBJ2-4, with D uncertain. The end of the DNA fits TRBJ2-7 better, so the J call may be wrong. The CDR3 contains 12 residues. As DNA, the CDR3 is TGTGCCAGCCGCGTGGGAACCTACGAGCAGTACTTC. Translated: CASRVGTYEQYF.

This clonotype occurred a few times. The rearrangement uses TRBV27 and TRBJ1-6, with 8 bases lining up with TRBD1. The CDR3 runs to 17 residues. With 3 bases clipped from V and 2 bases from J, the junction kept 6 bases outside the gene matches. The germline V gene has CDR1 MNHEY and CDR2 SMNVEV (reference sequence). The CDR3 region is CASSFDRGRAYNSPLHF. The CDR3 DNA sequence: TGTGCCAGCAGTTTCGACAGGGGCCGAGCCTATAATTCACCCCTCCACTTT.

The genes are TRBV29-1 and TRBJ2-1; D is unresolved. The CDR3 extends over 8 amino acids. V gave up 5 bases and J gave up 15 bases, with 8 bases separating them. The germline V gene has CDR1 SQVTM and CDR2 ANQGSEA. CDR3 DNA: TGCAGCGTTAAGGAATCGTTCTTC. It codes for CSVKESFF.

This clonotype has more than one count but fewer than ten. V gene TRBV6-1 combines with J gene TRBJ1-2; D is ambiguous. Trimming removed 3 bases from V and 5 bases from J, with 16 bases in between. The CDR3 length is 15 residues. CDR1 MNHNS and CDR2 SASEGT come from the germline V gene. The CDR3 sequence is CASSDFSLGGYGYTF. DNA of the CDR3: TGTGCCAGCAGTGACTTCAGTCTCGGTGGGTATGGCTACACCTTC.

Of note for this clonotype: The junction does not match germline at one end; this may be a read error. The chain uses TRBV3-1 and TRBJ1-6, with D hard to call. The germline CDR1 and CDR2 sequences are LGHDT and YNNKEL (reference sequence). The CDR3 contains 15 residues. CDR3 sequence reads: CASSQGFRDNPPLHF. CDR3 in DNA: TGTGCCAGCAGCCAAGGGTTCCGAGATAATCCACCCCTCCACTTT.

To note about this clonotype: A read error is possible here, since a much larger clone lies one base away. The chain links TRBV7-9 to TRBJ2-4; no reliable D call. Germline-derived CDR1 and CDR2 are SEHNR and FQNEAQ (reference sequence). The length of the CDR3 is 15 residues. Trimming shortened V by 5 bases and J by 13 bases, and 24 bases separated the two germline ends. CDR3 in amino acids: CASSPVGLPLGTQYF. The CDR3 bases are TGTGCCAGCAGCCCGGTTGGGCTCCCCTTAGGAACCCAGTACTTC.

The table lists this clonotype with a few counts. This CDR3 is CASSQDLLGGQPQHF. For the CDR3, the DNA is TGCGCCAGCAGCCAGGATCTTTTAGGTGGTCAGCCCCAGCATTTT. The gene calls are TRBV4-1 and TRBJ1-5; D is uncertain. Per the germline V gene, CDR1 is MGHRA and CDR2 is YSYEKL. V lost 3 bases, J lost 6 bases, and 15 bases lay in between. CDR3 length: 15 residues.

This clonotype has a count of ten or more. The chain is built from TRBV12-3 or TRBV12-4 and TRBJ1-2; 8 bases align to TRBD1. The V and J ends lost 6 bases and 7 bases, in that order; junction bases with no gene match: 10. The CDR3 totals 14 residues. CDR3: CASSTDREGGGYTF. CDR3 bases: TGTGCCAGCAGCACGGACAGGGAAGGTGGTGGCTACACCTTC.

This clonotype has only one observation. The CDR3 region has the DNA TGTGCCAGCAGTTCGGACCGGGGGATTTCACCCCTCCACTTT. Its translation is CASSSDRGISPLHF. The chain has TRBV6-2 or TRBV6-3 and TRBJ1-6; D perhaps matches TRBD1 (5 bases). The V and J ends lost 4 bases and 9 bases respectively, with 13 bases between them. Germline lookup yields CDR1 MNHEY and CDR2 SVGEGT. CDR3 size: 14 residues.

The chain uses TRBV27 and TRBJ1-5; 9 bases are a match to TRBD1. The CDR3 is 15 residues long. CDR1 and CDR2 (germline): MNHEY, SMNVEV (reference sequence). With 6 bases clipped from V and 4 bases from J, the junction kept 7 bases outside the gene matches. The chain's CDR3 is CASRPRDRANQPQHF. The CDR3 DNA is TGTGCCAGCAGACCCCGGGACAGGGCTAATCAGCCCCAGCATTTT.

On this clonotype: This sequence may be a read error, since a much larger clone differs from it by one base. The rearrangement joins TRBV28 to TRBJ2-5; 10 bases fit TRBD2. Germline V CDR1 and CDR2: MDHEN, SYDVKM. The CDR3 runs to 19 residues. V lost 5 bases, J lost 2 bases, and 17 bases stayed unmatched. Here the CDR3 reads CASSPSLHVAGGLQETQYF. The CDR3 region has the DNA TGTGCCAGCAGTCCTTCCCTTCATGTAGCGGGGGGATTACAAGAGACCCAGTACTTC.

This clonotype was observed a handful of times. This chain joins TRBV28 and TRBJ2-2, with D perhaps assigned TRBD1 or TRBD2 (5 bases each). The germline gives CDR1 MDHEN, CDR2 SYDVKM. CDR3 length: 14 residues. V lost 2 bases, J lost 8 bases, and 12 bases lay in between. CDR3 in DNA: TGTGCCAGCAGTTTAGTCAGGGACGTTGGGGAGCTGTTTTTT. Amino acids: CASSLVRDVGELFF.

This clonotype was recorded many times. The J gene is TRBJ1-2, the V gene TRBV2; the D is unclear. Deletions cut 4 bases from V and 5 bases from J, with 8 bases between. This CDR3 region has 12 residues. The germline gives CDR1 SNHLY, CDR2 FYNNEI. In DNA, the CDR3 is TGTGCCAGCAGTGCAGGATATTATGGCTACACCTTC. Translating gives CASSAGYYGYTF.

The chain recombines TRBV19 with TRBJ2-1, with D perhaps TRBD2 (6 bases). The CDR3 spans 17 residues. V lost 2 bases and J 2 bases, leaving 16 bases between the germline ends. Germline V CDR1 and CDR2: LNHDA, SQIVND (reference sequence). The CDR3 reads CASSIPPRGLAYNEQFF. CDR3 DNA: TGTGCCAGTAGTATACCCCCGCGGGGCCTAGCCTACAATGAGCAGTTCTTC.